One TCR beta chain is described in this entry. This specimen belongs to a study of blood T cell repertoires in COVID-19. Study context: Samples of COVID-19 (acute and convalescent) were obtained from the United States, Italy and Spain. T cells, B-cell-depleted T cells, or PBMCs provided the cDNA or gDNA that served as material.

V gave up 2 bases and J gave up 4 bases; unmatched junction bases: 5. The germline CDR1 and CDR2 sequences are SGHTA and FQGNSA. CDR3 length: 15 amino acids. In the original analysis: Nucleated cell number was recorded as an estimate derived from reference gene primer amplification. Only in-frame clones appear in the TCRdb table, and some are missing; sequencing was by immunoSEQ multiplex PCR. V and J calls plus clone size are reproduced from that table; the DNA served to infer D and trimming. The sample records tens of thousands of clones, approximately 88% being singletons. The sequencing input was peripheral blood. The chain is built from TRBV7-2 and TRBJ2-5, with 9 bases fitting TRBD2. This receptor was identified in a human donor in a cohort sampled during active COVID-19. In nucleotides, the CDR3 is TGTGCCAGCAGCTTAACAATACTAGCGGGAGAGACCCAGTACTTC. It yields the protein CASSLTILAGETQYF.